The text below deals with one TCR beta chain. Using immunoSEQ multiplex PCR, the repertoire was profiled, and TCRdb retains in-frame clones only, with some absent. The data show about 75,000 clones, about 85% seen once. The source of the sample is a study of OX40 agonist ivuxolimab in advanced cancers. Study as a whole: A diagnosis of hepatocellular carcinoma, melanoma, renal cell or head and neck cancer was present in dose-escalation patients.

CDR1 SNHLY and CDR2 FYNNEI come from the germline V gene. The V and J ends lost 6 bases and 2 bases respectively, with 13 bases between them. The CDR3 covers 14 residues. The sequence came from an adult with an advanced solid tumor such as melanoma, head and neck, liver or kidney cancer. The chain employs TRBV2 and TRBJ1-1; D not resolved. Sample: CD4+ or CD8+ T cells sorted from blood, taken in a trial of the OX40 agonist ivuxolimab. The CDR3 region is CASSFRTANTEAFF. As DNA, the CDR3 is TGTGCCAGCAGCTTCCGGACTGCCAACACTGAAGCTTTCTTT.